What follows describes a single T cell receptor (beta chain). Antigen specificity is unknown. V gave up 5 bases and J gave up 11 bases; unmatched junction bases: 14. The CDR3 is 14 amino acids. Germline V lookup: CDR1 MNHEY, CDR2 SMNVEV (reference sequence). TCRdb keeps only in-frame clones here, not all; method: immunoSEQ multiplex PCR. The table gives about 140,000 clones; the top ten clones make up about 2.2% of it. These data belong to a study of T cell responses to AZD1222 COVID-19 vaccine. General observations from the study: Two AZD1222 doses significantly raised spike-specific TCR breadth and depth over controls. The reported proportion of spike-specific TCRs targeting unmutated variant regions was nearly half. With dominance at 160-218 and 743-854, vaccine-associated CD4 TCRs spanned spike.

This receptor was obtained from an adult in good health. The rearrangement links TRBV27 to TRBJ1-1, with 7 bases identical to TRBD1. Sequenced sample: peripheral blood. CDR3 sequence reads: CASSLRVTGSLAFF. The CDR3 nucleotides are TGTGCCAGCAGTCTCCGAGTGACAGGGTCTTTGGCTTTCTTT.